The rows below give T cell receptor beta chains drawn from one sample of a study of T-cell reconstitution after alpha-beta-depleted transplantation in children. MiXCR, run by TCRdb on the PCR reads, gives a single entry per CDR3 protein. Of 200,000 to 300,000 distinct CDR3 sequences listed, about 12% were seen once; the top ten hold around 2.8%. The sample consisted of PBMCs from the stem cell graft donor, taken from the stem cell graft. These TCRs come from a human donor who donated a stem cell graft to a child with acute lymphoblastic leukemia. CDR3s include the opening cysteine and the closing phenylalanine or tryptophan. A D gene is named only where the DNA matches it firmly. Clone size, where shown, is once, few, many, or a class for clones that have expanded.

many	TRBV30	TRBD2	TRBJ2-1	CAGQTSGSLDEQFF	TGTGCCGGACAGACTAGCGGGAGTCTTGATGAGCAGTTCTTC
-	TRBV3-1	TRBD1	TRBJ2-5	CASSHAHSTGEETQYF	TGTGCCAGCAGCCACGCCCACTCGACAGGGGAAGAGACCCAGTACTTC
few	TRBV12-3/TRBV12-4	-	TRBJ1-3	CASSLGLLSSGNTIYF	TGTGCCAGCAGTTTGGGGTTATTAAGCTCTGGAAACACCATATATTTT
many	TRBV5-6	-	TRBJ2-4	CASSSGSNDIQYF	TGTGCCAGCAGCTCCGGGTCTAACGACATTCAGTACTTC
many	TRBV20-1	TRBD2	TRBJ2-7	CSASSSGGYTGYEQYF	TGCAGTGCTAGTTCCAGCGGGGGGTATACAGGTTACGAGCAGTACTTC
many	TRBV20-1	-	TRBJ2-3	CSASGDTQYF	TGCAGTGCTAGTGGAGATACGCAGTATTTT
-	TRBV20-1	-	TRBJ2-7	CSARDPSGPSYEQYF	TGCAGTGCTAGAGACCCTTCCGGGCCTTCCTACGAGCAGTACTTC
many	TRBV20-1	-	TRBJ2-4	CSAEGKNIQYF	TGCAGTGCGGAAGGGAAAAACATTCAGTACTTC
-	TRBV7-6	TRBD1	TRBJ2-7	CASSPRTGYLEGSYEQYF	TGTGCCAGCAGCCCTCGGACAGGGTATTTAGAAGGGTCCTACGAGCAGTACTTC
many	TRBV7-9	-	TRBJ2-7	CASSLAGGEQYF	TGTGCCAGCAGCTTAGCCGGAGGCGAGCAGTACTTC
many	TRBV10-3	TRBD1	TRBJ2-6	CAISGDSLGANVLTF	TGTGCCATCAGTGGGGACAGTTTAGGGGCCAACGTCCTGACTTTC
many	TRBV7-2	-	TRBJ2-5	CASSLNGGSSWAETQYF	TGTGCCAGCAGCTTAAACGGAGGGTCTAGCTGGGCAGAGACCCAGTACTTC
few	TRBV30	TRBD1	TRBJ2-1	CAWSLDRGSRGEQFF	TGTGCCTGGAGTTTGGACAGGGGGAGCAGGGGTGAGCAGTTCTTC
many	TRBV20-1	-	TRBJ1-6	CSARDLVQGDNSPLHF	TGCAGTGCTAGAGATCTGGTACAGGGTGACAATTCACCCCTCCACTTT
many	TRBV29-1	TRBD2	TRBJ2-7	CSVEVASGRYEQYF	TGCAGCGTTGAAGTCGCTAGCGGGCGCTACGAGCAGTACTTC
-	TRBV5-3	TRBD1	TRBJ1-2	CARSAGQGGLIVYGYTF	TGTGCCAGGAGCGCGGGACAGGGGGGTTTGATCGTCTATGGCTACACCTTC
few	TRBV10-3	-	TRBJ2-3	CAISDPPLTQYF	TGTGCCATCAGTGACCCCCCCCTAACGCAGTATTTT
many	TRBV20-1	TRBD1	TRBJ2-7	CSASLDRGYSYEQYF	TGCAGTGCTAGCTTAGACAGGGGGTACTCCTACGAGCAGTACTTC
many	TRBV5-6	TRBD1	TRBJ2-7	CASSADPTGTHEQYF	TGTGCCAGCAGCGCTGACCCGACAGGGACCCACGAGCAGTACTTC
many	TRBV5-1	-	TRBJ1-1	CASSPSTRMNTEAFF	TGCGCCAGCAGCCCCTCAACCAGGATGAACACTGAAGCTTTCTTT
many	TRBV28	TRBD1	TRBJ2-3	CASVGQDTDTQYF	TGTGCCAGCGTTGGACAGGACACAGATACGCAGTATTTT
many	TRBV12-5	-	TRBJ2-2	CASGWSRELFF	TGTGCTAGTGGTTGGTCCCGGGAGCTGTTTTTT
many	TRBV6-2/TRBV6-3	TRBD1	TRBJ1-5	CASRPDRVRQPQHF	TGTGCCAGCAGGCCCGACAGGGTTCGTCAGCCCCAGCATTTT
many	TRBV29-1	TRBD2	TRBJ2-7	CSVVLTSGEQYF	TGCAGCGTTGTCTTGACTAGCGGCGAGCAGTACTTC
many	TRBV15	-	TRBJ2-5	CATSLRGQETQYF	TGTGCCACCAGCCTTAGGGGCCAAGAGACCCAGTACTTC
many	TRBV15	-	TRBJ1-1	CATSTRSRTEAFF	TGTGCCACCAGCACCAGGAGCAGGACTGAAGCTTTCTTT
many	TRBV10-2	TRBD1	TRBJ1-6	CASSEPGQGHSPLHF	TGCGCCAGCAGTGAGCCGGGACAGGGACATTCACCCCTCCACTTT
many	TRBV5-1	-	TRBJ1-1	CASRRTGAGGVNTEAFF	TGCGCCAGCAGACGCACTGGGGCCGGGGGCGTGAACACTGAAGCTTTCTTT
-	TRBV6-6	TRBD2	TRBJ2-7	CASSYYSGTSGRRGYEQYF	TGTGCCAGCAGTTACTATTCCGGGACTAGCGGGAGAAGAGGATACGAGCAGTACTTC
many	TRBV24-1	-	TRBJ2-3	CATSDLAGLAQYF	TGTGCCACCAGTGATTTGGCGGGGCTCGCGCAGTATTTT
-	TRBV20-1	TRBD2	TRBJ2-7	CSASDSGGSYEQYF	TGCAGTGCTAGCGATAGCGGGGGATCCTACGAGCAGTACTTC
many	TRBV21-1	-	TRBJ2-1	CASPGQIVIYNEQFF	TGTGCCAGCCCAGGACAAATAGTAATCTACAATGAGCAGTTCTTC
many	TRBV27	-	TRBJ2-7	CASSSWTVSYEQYF	TGTGCCAGCAGTTCTTGGACGGTCTCCTACGAGCAGTACTTC
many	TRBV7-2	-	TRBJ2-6	CATGPPSSGANVLTF	TGTGCCACCGGACCGCCTTCCTCTGGGGCCAACGTCCTGACTTTC
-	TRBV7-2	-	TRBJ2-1	CASSLFLGGRGNEQFF	TGTGCCAGCAGCTTATTTCTCGGGGGACGGGGCAATGAGCAGTTCTTC
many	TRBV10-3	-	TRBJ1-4	CAISDLTGKLFF	TGTGCCATCAGTGACCTAACCGGAAAACTGTTTTTT
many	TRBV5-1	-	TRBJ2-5	CASSLFGGETQYF	TGCGCCAGCAGCTTGTTCGGAGGGGAGACCCAGTACTTC
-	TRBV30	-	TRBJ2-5	CAWSLASWETQYF	TGTGCCTGGAGTCTTGCGAGCTGGGAGACCCAGTACTTC
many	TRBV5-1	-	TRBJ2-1	CASSLHWGLNSNEQFF	TGCGCCAGCAGCCTCCATTGGGGACTGAATTCAAATGAGCAGTTCTTC
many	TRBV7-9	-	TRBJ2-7	CASSPQSSYEQYF	TGTGCCAGCAGCCCCCAGAGTTCCTACGAGCAGTACTTC